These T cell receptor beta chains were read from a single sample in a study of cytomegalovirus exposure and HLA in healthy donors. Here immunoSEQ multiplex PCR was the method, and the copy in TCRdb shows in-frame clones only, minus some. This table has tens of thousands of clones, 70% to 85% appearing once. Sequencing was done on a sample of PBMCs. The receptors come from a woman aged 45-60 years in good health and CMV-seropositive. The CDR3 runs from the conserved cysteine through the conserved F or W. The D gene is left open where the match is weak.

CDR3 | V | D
CASSFIAGVNNEQFF | TRBV5-1 | TRBD2
CASSVDRANTEAFF | TRBV7-2 | TRBD1
CASSVSTGPYEQYF | TRBV9 | NA
CSAETGTNTGELFF | TRBV29-1 | NA
CASSPQVSGSTDTQYF | TRBV7-2 | NA
CASSNSYEQYF | TRBV6-6 | NA
CASTPGYNEQFF | TRBV19 | NA
CASSIGSGASYNEQFF | TRBV28 | TRBD2
CASSQVYRTSGGVEELFF | TRBV4-3 | TRBD2
CASSEALGGNEKLFF | TRBV25-1 | NA
CASSPRASGGAEAKNIQYF | TRBV7-8 | TRBD2
CASVTSGAAFF | TRBV7-2 | TRBD2
CASSSLAGAYNEQFF | TRBV7-6 | TRBD2
CASGQPSNYGYTF | TRBV6-5 | NA
CASTRTPNTEAFF | TRBV9 | NA
CASSLRRDGNYNEQFF | TRBV7-2 | NA
CASSNSPQGRNSNQPQHF | TRBV28 | NA
CASSLSRRTRETQYF | TRBV7-2 | NA
CASSLGAGGTYNEQFF | TRBV7-6 | TRBD2
CASSIGWERQGNTEAFF | TRBV19 | TRBD1
CASSPWGREHGYTF | TRBV4-3 | NA
CASSPTGAVNQPQHF | TRBV4-2 | TRBD1
CSVATRDRGLERDKNIQYF | TRBV29-1 | TRBD1
CASKFSSNYGYTF | TRBV6-6 | NA
CASSLDATSGFNEQFF | TRBV5-1 | TRBD2
CSVDKLPPPAGATFF | TRBV29-1 | TRBD2
CASSPRSGGAEQYF | TRBV6-6 | NA
CASSMGQNEQYF | TRBV19 | NA
CASSIGVSYEQYF | TRBV5-6 | NA
CASRTGTGLGQPQHF | TRBV6-6 | NA
CATSRDRGGEKLFF | TRBV15 | NA
CASSECRDRDYGYTF | TRBV25-1 | TRBD1
CASSQDRGQGAPAFF | TRBV4-3 | TRBD1
CATSRQRSYEQYF | TRBV15 | NA
CASSPRLNTGELFF | TRBV7-9 | NA
CASSYEAGSEQYF | TRBV6-5 | NA
CASSLAGTGGVGYEQYF | TRBV5-4 | TRBD1
CASSQEPGHYNSPLHF | TRBV4-3 | NA
CASSFGGDYNEQFF | TRBV5-1 | TRBD2
CASSDRTGRSPLHF | TRBV18 | TRBD1
CASSLYSGGQETQYF | TRBV7-9 | TRBD2
CASSQVPGGSGAYEQYF | TRBV4-1 | TRBD2
CASSQQGSLDIQYF | TRBV4-1 | NA
CASSLAYAYEQYF | TRBV7-2 | NA
CASSPRHHYGYTF | TRBV19 | NA
CASSVAPASGQETQYF | TRBV9 | TRBD2
CASSLGPGTPAYEQYF | TRBV5-1 | NA
CSVRTVLTYEQYF | TRBV29-1 | NA
CASSLARLAGGPGDEQFF | TRBV5-8 | TRBD2
CASTGFNYGYTF | TRBV19 | NA
CASSPGQGALSTDTQYF | TRBV5-8 | TRBD1
CSVVQNYEQYF | TRBV29-1 | NA
CATSTGTSGNNEQFF | TRBV15 | TRBD2
CASFSGRGGYTF | TRBV19 | NA
CASSLVTGSYEQYF | TRBV18 | NA
CASREGLAAYYEQYF | TRBV2 | TRBD2
CASSFLYPSPNQPQHF | TRBV4-3 | NA
CASSLAGWGGEQYF | TRBV5-1 | NA
CASSLGDSQQETQYF | TRBV5-1 | TRBD1
CASTDRDSGYTF | TRBV7-9 | TRBD1